A single sample gave rise to the 8 T cell receptor beta chains below, sequenced in a study of T cells in Graves' hyperthyroidism and ophthalmopathy. Template material for amplifying TCR beta CDR3 regions consisted of RNA transcripts. HTBI primers were the set used in a first-round RT-PCR of the TCR CDR3. TCRdb re-analysed the multiplex PCR reads in MiXCR, keeping a single row per CDR3 protein. The sample records around 760,000 distinct CDR3 sequences, about a third being singletons. The sample comprised blood. Every receptor here comes from a woman aged 40 to 50 with Graves' hyperthyroidism.

The chain links TRBV6-5 to TRBJ1-6; D is possibly TRBD1 (6 bases). CDR1 MNHEY and CDR2 SVGAGI come from the germline V gene. The germline V and J ends were trimmed by 2 bases and 7 bases, with 9 bases remaining between them. This CDR3 has 14 residues. The CDR3, as DNA: TGTGCCAGCAGTTACGGGGGGGCAAATTCACCCCTCCACTTT. Encoded protein: CASSYGGANSPLHF.

This clonotype has ten or more counts. This sequence joins TRBV29-1 and TRBJ1-2; D is unclear. The CDR3 runs 10 residues. Trimming left V 0 bases short and J 8 bases short, with 4 bases between. In germline, CDR1 is SQVTM, CDR2 ANQGSEA. Here the CDR3 DNA reads TGCAGCGTTGAAGAGGGGGGCTACACCTTC. Its protein product is CSVEEGGYTF.

This clonotype has ten or more counts. V and J are TRBV7-9 and TRBJ1-1; no definite D call. The CDR3 runs 15 residues. Germline values: CDR1 SEHNR, CDR2 FQNEAQ (reference sequence). V was cut by 5 bases and J by 4 bases, with 17 bases left in between. CDR3 protein: CASSGSLKAATEAFF. The DNA of the CDR3 is TGTGCCAGCAGCGGCTCCCTTAAGGCGGCCACTGAAGCTTTCTTT.

This clonotype was counted ten times or more. CDR3 sequence (DNA): TGCGCCAGCAGCTTGGCAACAGGACAGAGCTACGAGCAGTACTTC. Translated: CASSLATGQSYEQYF. The V call is TRBV5-1, the J call TRBJ2-7, with D possibly TRBD1 on 6 matching bases. The germline V gene has CDR1 SGHRS and CDR2 YFSETQ. V shed 0 bases and J shed 3 bases, with 13 bases lying between them. The CDR3 runs 15 residues.

The chain employs TRBV7-2 and TRBJ1-2; the D gene is possibly TRBD1 (5 bases). Per the germline V gene, CDR1 is SGHTA and CDR2 is FQGNSA. The CDR3 is made up of 11 amino acids. V lost 5 bases to trimming and J lost 10 bases, with 11 bases between them. The CDR3 loop reads CASSRGWDYTF. The DNA of the CDR3 is TGTGCCAGCAGCCGGGGGTGGGACTACACCTTC.

This clonotype came up many times. This sequence joins TRBV15 and TRBJ2-5, with D uncertain. Germline V gene sequence: CDR1 LNHNV, CDR2 YYDKDF (reference sequence). Trimming took off 3 bases at V and 0 bases at J, with 14 bases between the two ends. CDR3 length: 16 residues. The CDR3 reads CATSRDAVGNQETQYF. In nucleotides, the CDR3 is TGTGCCACCAGCAGGGACGCGGTGGGCAACCAAGAGACCCAGTACTTC.

This clonotype came up a few times. This chain connects TRBV10-2 to TRBJ2-7, with 10 bases matching TRBD1. The CDR3 contains 15 residues. CDR1 is WSHSY and CDR2 is SAAADI in the germline V gene. After removal of 4 bases from V and 6 bases from J, the junction contained 9 bases not matched to a gene. The CDR3, as DNA: TGCGCCAGCAGTGGACCGGGACAGGGGCGCGGCGAGCAGTACTTC. It is translated as CASSGPGQGRGEQYF.

The sample holds many counts of this clonotype. The gene calls are TRBV20-1 and TRBJ1-1, with D maybe TRBD1 (5 bases). CDR3 size: 16 residues. Germline V CDR1 and CDR2: DFQATT, SNEGSKA (reference sequence). V was trimmed by 0 bases and J by 0 bases, leaving 14 bases between them. CDR3 protein: CSARDPGGAMNTEAFF. CDR3 bases: TGCAGTGCTAGAGATCCTGGAGGGGCGATGAACACTGAAGCTTTCTTT.